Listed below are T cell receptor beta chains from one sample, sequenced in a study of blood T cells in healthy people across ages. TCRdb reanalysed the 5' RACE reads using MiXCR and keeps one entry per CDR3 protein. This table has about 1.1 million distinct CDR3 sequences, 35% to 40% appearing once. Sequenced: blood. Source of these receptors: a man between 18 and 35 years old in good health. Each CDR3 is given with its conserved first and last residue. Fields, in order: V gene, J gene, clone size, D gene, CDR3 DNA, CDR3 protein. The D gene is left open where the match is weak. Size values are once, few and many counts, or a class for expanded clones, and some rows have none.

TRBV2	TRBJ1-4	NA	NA	TGTGCCAGCACTGGGACGGGTAATGAAAAACTGTTTTTT	CASTGTGNEKLFF
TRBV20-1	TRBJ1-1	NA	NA	TGCAGTGCCCGTAGAGGGTTCCCCCTTAACACTGAAGCTTTCTTT	CSARRGFPLNTEAFF
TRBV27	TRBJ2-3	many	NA	TGTGCCAGCAGTTCTTGGGATAGCACAGATACGCAGTATTTT	CASSSWDSTDTQYF
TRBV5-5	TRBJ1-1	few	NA	TGTGCCAGCAGCTTATGGGGTTTTGGCACTGAAGCTTTCTTT	CASSLWGFGTEAFF
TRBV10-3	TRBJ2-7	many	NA	TGTGCCATCAGTGAGGACAGCTACGAGCAGTACTTC	CAISEDSYEQYF
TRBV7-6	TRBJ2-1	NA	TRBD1	TGTGCCAGCAGCCTATACCGGGACAGGGAGAGGAATGGGCAGTTCTTC	CASSLYRDRERNGQFF
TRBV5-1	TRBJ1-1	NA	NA	TGCGCCAGCGGCTTTGCGGGCGACAACACTGAAGCTTTCTTT	CASGFAGDNTEAFF
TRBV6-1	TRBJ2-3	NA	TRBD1	TGTGCCAGCAGCTTGGACAGGGCCGGAGATACGCAGTATTTT	CASSLDRAGDTQYF
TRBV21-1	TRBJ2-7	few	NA	TGTGCCAGCAGCTCAAAGGGGAGGGACGGTCCCTACGAGCAGTACTTC	CASSSKGRDGPYEQYF
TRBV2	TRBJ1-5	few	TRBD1	TGTGCCAGCAGCGCCTGGACAGGGTCCCAGCCCCAGCATTTT	CASSAWTGSQPQHF
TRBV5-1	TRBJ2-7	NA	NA	TGCGCCAGCAGCTTGAGGCCAGGGGACCTCTACGAGCAGTACTTC	CASSLRPGDLYEQYF
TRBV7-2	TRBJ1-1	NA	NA	TGTGCCAGCAGCCCCCGGTTCACTGAAGCTTTCTTT	CASSPRFTEAFF
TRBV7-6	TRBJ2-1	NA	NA	TGTGCCAGCAGCCAAGCGGCGGCCTACAATGAGCAGTTCTTC	CASSQAAAYNEQFF
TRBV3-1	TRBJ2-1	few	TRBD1	TGTGCCAGCAGCCAAGTCGGACAGGGAATAATCTATGAGCAGTTCTTC	CASSQVGQGIIYEQFF
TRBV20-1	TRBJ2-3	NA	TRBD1	TGCAGTGCCAGGGACAGGGGGGATACGCAGTATTTT	CSARDRGDTQYF
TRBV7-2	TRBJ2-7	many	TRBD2	TGTGCCAGCAGCCAGACTAGCGGTTCCTACGAGCAGTACTTC	CASSQTSGSYEQYF
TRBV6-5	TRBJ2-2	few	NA	TGTGCCAGCAGTCAACGGACGGGGAACACCGGGGAGCTGTTTTTT	CASSQRTGNTGELFF
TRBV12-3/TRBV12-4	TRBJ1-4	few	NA	TGTGCCAGCAGTTTGGCAGGGGCGGACGAAAAACTGTTTTTT	CASSLAGADEKLFF
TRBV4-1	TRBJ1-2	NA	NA	TGCGCCAGCAGCCAAGAGGCTACAGAACACTATGGCTACACCTTC	CASSQEATEHYGYTF
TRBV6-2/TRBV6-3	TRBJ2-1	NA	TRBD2	TGTGCCAGCAGGTACGGACTAGAATACAATGAGCAGTTCTTC	CASRYGLEYNEQFF
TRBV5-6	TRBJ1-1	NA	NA	TGTGCCAGCAGCTTGGGCGTCGGCAGGGGTGCTGAAGCTTTCTTT	CASSLGVGRGAEAFF
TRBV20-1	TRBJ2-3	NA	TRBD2	TGCAGTGCTAGACTAGCGGGGGGGCCTAATCGCGATACGCAGTATTTT	CSARLAGGPNRDTQYF
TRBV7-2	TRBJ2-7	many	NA	TGTGCCAGCAGCTTAATAGGGACCTACGAGCAGTACTTC	CASSLIGTYEQYF
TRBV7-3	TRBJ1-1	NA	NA	TGTGCCAGCAGCCTATCAAATTCCCCGGCTGAAGCTTTCTTT	CASSLSNSPAEAFF
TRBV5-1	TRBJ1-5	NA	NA	TGCGCCAGCAGCATAAATAGCAATCAGCCCCAGCATTTT	CASSINSNQPQHF
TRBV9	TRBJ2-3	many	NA	TGTGCCAGCAGCGTCGACGGGAGCACAGATACGCAGTATTTT	CASSVDGSTDTQYF
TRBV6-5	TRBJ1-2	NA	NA	TGTGCCAGCAGTGACTCGTACACCGGGGATGGCTACACCTTC	CASSDSYTGDGYTF
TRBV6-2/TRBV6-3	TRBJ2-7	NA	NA	TGTGCCAGCAGCCCTGACAGAAACTACGAGCAGTACTTC	CASSPDRNYEQYF
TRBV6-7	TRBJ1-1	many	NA	TGTGCCAGCAGTTACCCCCGGGCGGTCTTT	CASSYPRAVF
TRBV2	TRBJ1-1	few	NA	TGTGCCAGCAAGGTCTCGTTGAACACTGAAGCTTTCTTT	CASKVSLNTEAFF
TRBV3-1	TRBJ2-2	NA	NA	TGTGCCAGCAGCACATTGTCCGGGACACGCACCGGGGAGCTGTTTTTT	CASSTLSGTRTGELFF
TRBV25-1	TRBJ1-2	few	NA	TGTGCCAGCAGTGGAAGTCGGTCTGGCTACACCTTC	CASSGSRSGYTF
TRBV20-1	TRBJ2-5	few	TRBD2	TGCAGTGCTCGAAGACTAGCGGATATCCAAGAGACCCAGTACTTC	CSARRLADIQETQYF
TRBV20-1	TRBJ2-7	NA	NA	TGCAGTGCTAGAGATCCGGGGGGCACCTACAATGAGCAGTACTTC	CSARDPGGTYNEQYF
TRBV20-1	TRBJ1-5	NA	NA	TGCAGCACCACAGATAGCAATCAGCCCCAGCATTTT	CSTTDSNQPQHF
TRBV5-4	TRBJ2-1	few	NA	TGTGCCAGCAGCCCTTATGCCTCTGGGGATGAGCAGTTCTTC	CASSPYASGDEQFF
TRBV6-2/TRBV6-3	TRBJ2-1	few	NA	TGTGCCAGCAGTCGGGACACGTCTTCCTCCAGCTCCTACAATGAGCAGTTCTTC	CASSRDTSSSSSYNEQFF
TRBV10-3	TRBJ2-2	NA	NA	TGTGCCATCAGTGAAGGGCAGGGGTCAGTCACGAACACCGGGGAGCTGTTTTTT	CAISEGQGSVTNTGELFF
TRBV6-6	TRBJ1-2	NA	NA	TGTGCCAGCAGTCCACGGGAGACCGATGGCTACACCTTC	CASSPRETDGYTF
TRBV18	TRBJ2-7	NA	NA	TGTGCCAGCCTTTTAGGCAATGAGCAGTACTTC	CASLLGNEQYF
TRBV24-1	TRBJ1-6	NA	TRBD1	TGTGCCACCAGTAAGCAGACAGGGTTCAAGTCACCCCTCCACTTT	CATSKQTGFKSPLHF
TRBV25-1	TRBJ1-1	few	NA	TGTGCCAGCAGTGAAGGGGTTATCACTGAAGCTTTCTTT	CASSEGVITEAFF
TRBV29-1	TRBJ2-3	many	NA	TGCAGCGTTGTGGACCCAGCGACAGATACGCAGTATTTT	CSVVDPATDTQYF
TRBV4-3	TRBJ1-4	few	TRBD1	TGCGCCAGCAGCCAGTATGGGACAGGGGGCACTAATGAAAAACTGTTTTTT	CASSQYGTGGTNEKLFF
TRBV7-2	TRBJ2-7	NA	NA	TGTGCCAGCAGCATTGGATCCCGGGAATACGAGCAGTACTTC	CASSIGSREYEQYF
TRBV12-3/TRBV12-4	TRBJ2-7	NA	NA	TGTGCCAGCCCTGGGATCCCGGGCCTCCAATCCTGCGAGCAGTACTTC	CASPGIPGLQSCEQYF
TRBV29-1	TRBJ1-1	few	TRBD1	TGCAGCGTTGACTCCGGGACAGGGGTGACTGAAGCTTTCTTT	CSVDSGTGVTEAFF
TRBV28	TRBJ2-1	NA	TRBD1	TGTGCCAGCAGTTTGAGTTTTGTCGGGACAGGGCTGTGGAATGAGCAGTTCTTC	CASSLSFVGTGLWNEQFF
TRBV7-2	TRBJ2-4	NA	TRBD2	TGTGCCAGCAGCTTAAGGTCGGGGGGAGAAAACATTCAGTACTTC	CASSLRSGGENIQYF
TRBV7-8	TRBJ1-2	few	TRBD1	TGTGCCAGCAGCTTAGAGCGGATTACAGGGGATGGCTACACCTTC	CASSLERITGDGYTF
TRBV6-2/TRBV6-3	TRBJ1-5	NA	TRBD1	TGTGCCATCTCCAGGGGGTATGGTAGCAATCAGCCCCAGCATTTT	CAISRGYGSNQPQHF
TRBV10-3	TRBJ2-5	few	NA	TGTGCCACGCGGCAGGGCGAGTTGGGTGAGACCCAGTACTTC	CATRQGELGETQYF
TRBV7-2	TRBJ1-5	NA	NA	TGTGCCAGCAGCTTAAGGTCCCTTGGGAGCAATCAGCCCCAGCATTTT	CASSLRSLGSNQPQHF